This entry lists 28 T cell receptor beta chains sequenced from one sample in a study of radiation and T cells in renal cell carcinoma. The time point is: blood 4 weeks post-SBRT, at nephrectomy. Stated treatment: 15 Gy SBRT to primary tumor, nephrectomy 4 weeks later. TCRdb keeps only in-frame clones here, not all; method: immunoSEQ multiplex PCR. The sample contains roughly 58,000 clones, about 80% of which appear only once. This sample comprised blood, obtained from a patient whose treatment included radiotherapy and nephrectomy. Receptor source: a man aged 60 to 69 with renal cell carcinoma.

V is TRBV7-9 and J is TRBJ1-4; tentatively, D is TRBD1 (5 bases). The CDR3 runs 15 residues. The germline V and J ends were trimmed by 8 bases and 8 bases, with 21 bases remaining between them. In germline, CDR1 is SEHNR, CDR2 FQNEAQ (reference sequence). CDR3 sequence: CASQGGSRGPEKLFF. CDR3 in DNA: TGTGCCAGCCAGGGAGGATCCCGGGGTCCGGAAAAACTGTTTTTT.

This clone was observed a few times. This chain links TRBV19 with TRBJ2-3; TRBD1 or TRBD2 may be the D gene (6 bases each). The CDR3 is made up of 16 amino acids. The germline V gene encodes CDR1 LNHDA and CDR2 SQIVND (reference sequence). V lost 6 bases to trimming and J lost 1 base, with 17 bases between them. CDR3 region: CASRAGHLIRTDTQYF. CDR3 in DNA: TGTGCCAGTAGGGCGGGACACCTAATCCGCACAGATACGCAGTATTTT.

The genes are TRBV11-3 and TRBJ2-5, with 9 bases fitting TRBD1. This CDR3 is built from 15 residues. The V and J ends lost 5 bases and 4 bases, in that order; junction bases with no gene match: 8. Germline assignment: CDR1 SGHNT and CDR2 YENEEA. The CDR3 nucleotides are TGTGCCAGCAGCCTTAGGACAGGGGAAGGAGAGACCCAGTACTTC. Protein sequence: CASSLRTGEGETQYF. The variable domain in full, completed from reference TRBV11-3 and TRBJ2-5, reads EAGVVQSPRYKIIEKKQPVAFWCNPISGHNTLYWYLQNLGQGPELLIRYENEEAVDDSQLPKDRFSAERLKGVDSTLKIQPAELGDSAVYLCASSLRTGEGETQYFGPGTRLLVL.

The V call is TRBV6-6, the J call TRBJ2-7; D may be TRBD1 or TRBD2 (5 bases each). CDR3 size: 14 residues. Trimming took off 2 bases at V and 2 bases at J, with 10 bases between the two ends. Germline CDR1 MNHNY, CDR2 SVGAGI (reference sequence). CDR3 protein: CASSYGDLTYEQYF. The CDR3 coding sequence is TGTGCCAGCAGTTACGGGGACCTAACCTACGAGCAGTACTTC.

The chain has TRBV5-1 and TRBJ1-1, with 12 bases aligning to TRBD1. Per the germline V gene, CDR1 is SGHRS and CDR2 is YFSETQ. This CDR3 region has 14 residues. V was pared by 4 bases and J by 6 bases, with 4 bases of the junction left unmatched. The CDR3 reads CASSPGTGGSEAFF. The CDR3 region has the DNA TGCGCCAGCAGCCCCGGGACAGGGGGCTCTGAAGCTTTCTTT.

This clone has just one count. The chain joins TRBV5-4 to TRBJ2-6; TRBD1 agrees at 11 bases. This CDR3 comprises 19 residues. CDR1 and CDR2 (germline): SGHNT, YYREEE (reference sequence). V was pared by 1 base and J by 2 bases, with 8 bases of the junction left unmatched. For the CDR3, the DNA is TGTGCCAGCAGCTTGTTACGTGGACAGGGGGCGCCTGGGGCCAACGTCCTGACTTTC. Its translation: CASSLLRGQGAPGANVLTF. Based on the CDR3 plus reference TRBV5-4 and TRBJ2-6, the full variable domain is ETGVTQSPTHLIKTRGQQVTLRCSSQSGHNTVSWYQQALGQGPQFIFQYYREEENGRGNFPPRFSGLQFPNYSSELNVNALELDDSALYLCASSLLRGQGAPGANVLTFGAGSRLTVL.

The V call is TRBV6-1, the J call TRBJ2-1; perhaps TRBD2 as D (6 bases). Trimming took 4 bases from V and 8 from J, leaving 24 bases between them. Germline CDR1 is MNHNS and CDR2 is SASEGT. The CDR3 covers 17 residues. This CDR3 reads CASSAGKGIAEGDEQFF. The CDR3 DNA is TGTGCCAGCAGTGCTGGCAAAGGCATAGCGGAGGGAGATGAGCAGTTCTTC.

This chain joins TRBV5-1 and TRBJ1-1; tentatively, D is TRBD1 (6 bases). CDR3 length equals 15 residues. Germline lookup yields CDR1 SGHRS and CDR2 YFSETQ. The V end lost 2 bases, the J end lost 4 bases, and 15 bases lay between the germline ends. The CDR3 bases are TGCGCCAGCAGCTTCCAGGCAGGGGTGAGCACTGAAGCTTTCTTT. Residues: CASSFQAGVSTEAFF.

V usage is TRBV15 and J usage is TRBJ2-3; a weak D match, TRBD1 (5 bases). Germline V lookup: CDR1 LNHNV, CDR2 YYDKDF (reference sequence). V lost 0 bases and J lost 3, with 7 bases in between. This CDR3 is built from 14 residues. In DNA, the CDR3 is TGTGCCACCAGCAGAGACGACAGAACAGATACGCAGTATTTT. Residues: CATSRDDRTDTQYF. Full variable domain (outside the CDR3, taken from reference TRBV15 and TRBJ2-3): DAMVIQNPRYQVTQFGKPVTLSCSQTLNHNVMYWYQQKSSQAPKLLFHYYDKDFNNEADTPDNFQSRRPNTSFCFLDIRSPGLGDTAMYLCATSRDDRTDTQYFGPGTRLTVL.

This rearrangement joins TRBV11-3 to TRBJ1-2; possible D gene TRBD1, 5 bases. In germline, CDR1 is SGHNT, CDR2 YENEEA. The ends were cut back, 5 bases at V and 5 bases at J, with 15 bases in the middle. CDR3 length: 14 residues. CDR3 sequence reads: CASSLQGIGYGYTF. The CDR3 DNA is TGTGCCAGCAGCCTTCAGGGAATTGGTTATGGCTACACCTTC.

The chain links TRBV19 to TRBJ1-1; D gene uncertain. Trimming left V 7 bases short and J 3 bases short, with 15 bases between. The CDR3 runs to 14 residues. From germline, CDR1 is LNHDA and CDR2 SQIVND (reference sequence). CDR3: CASTMTGLYTEAFF. In nucleotides, the CDR3 is TGTGCCAGTACCATGACGGGCTTGTACACTGAAGCTTTCTTT.

The gene calls are TRBV10-3 and TRBJ1-2; D uncertain. Trimming removed 3 bases from V and 7 bases from J, with 12 bases in between. This CDR3 is 13 amino acids long. Germline V lookup: CDR1 ENHRY, CDR2 SYGVKD. The CDR3 bases are TGTGCCATCAGTGAAGGGCAGCTCGGTGGCTACACCTTC. Its translation: CAISEGQLGGYTF.

The gene calls are TRBV10-3 and TRBJ2-7; D may correspond to TRBD1 or TRBD2 (5 bases each). Trimming took off 2 bases at V and 3 bases at J, with 35 bases between the two ends. This CDR3 has 22 residues. Germline lookup yields CDR1 ENHRY and CDR2 SYGVKD. The CDR3 bases are TGTGCCATCAGTGAGCCCAGGGATACCGGGACGGAGCTAACCAGGGTCGGCTACGAGCAGTACTTC. As protein: CAISEPRDTGTELTRVGYEQYF.

The chain joins TRBV19 to TRBJ2-2; 8 bases agree with TRBD2. The V gene's germline CDR1 is LNHDA and CDR2 SQIVND (reference sequence). The junction had 17 bases not matched to a gene; V was cut back by 5 bases and J by 9 bases. There are 17 residues in the CDR3. The CDR3 sequence is CASSQNPGLGIPRELFF. As DNA, the CDR3 is TGTGCCAGTAGTCAAAATCCGGGACTAGGGATCCCCCGGGAGCTGTTTTTT.

The rearrangement links TRBV21-1 to TRBJ1-2. TRBV21-1 has pseudogene status. This CDR3 has 12 amino acids. The CDR3 nucleotides are TGTGCCAACCTTCGGGGGGGTTTCTGTTACACCTTC. Translating it yields CANLRGGFCYTF.

This clone was seen only once. The chain combines TRBV5-1 with TRBJ1-2, with D possibly TRBD1 on 6 matching bases. CDR1 is SGHRS and CDR2 is YFSETQ in the germline V gene. The CDR3 extends over 15 amino acids. Trimming took 1 base from V and 2 from J, leaving 12 bases between them. In DNA form, the CDR3 reads TGCGCCAGCAGCTTGACACTACAGGGCAACTATGGCTACACCTTC. It specifies CASSLTLQGNYGYTF.

The genes are TRBV5-1 and TRBJ2-3, with TRBD1 identical over 7 bases. This CDR3 comprises 16 residues. V dropped 3 bases and J dropped 1; count of bases not matched to a gene: 8. Germline V lookup: CDR1 SGHRS, CDR2 YFSETQ. CDR3 region: CASSSQGIGGTDTQYF. CDR3 sequence (DNA): TGCGCCAGCAGCTCACAGGGGATCGGGGGCACAGATACGCAGTATTTT.

The J gene is TRBJ2-1, the V gene TRBV29-1; 8 bases agree with TRBD2. CDR3 length: 16 amino acids. J gave up 2 bases and V 5 bases, and 11 bases lay outside the gene matches. Germline CDR1 reads SQVTM; CDR2 reads ANQGSEA. In DNA, the CDR3 is TGCAGCGTTTCACGACTGGAAGCGGGGGCCTACAATGAGCAGTTCTTC. Protein product: CSVSRLEAGAYNEQFF.

Details on this clone: A read error may produce the germline difference seen at one junction end. The V call is TRBV14, the J call TRBJ1-5; D gene unclear. CDR1 and CDR2 from the germline V gene are SGHDN and FVKESK. CDR3 size: 13 residues. The CDR3 reads CASGQDMAQPQHF. In nucleotides, the CDR3 is TGTGCCAGCGGCCAAGATATGGCTCAGCCCCAGCATTTT.

The chain uses TRBV11-2 and TRBJ1-1, with D tentatively TRBD1 (6 bases). The CDR3 consists of 13 residues. The germline V gene encodes CDR1 SGHAT and CDR2 FQNNGV. Between the trimmed V and J ends, which lost 7 bases and 0 bases, there was a span of 9 bases. The CDR3 here is CASTQGLNTEAFF. The CDR3 nucleotides read TGTGCCAGCACGCAGGGGTTGAACACTGAAGCTTTCTTT.

The chain couples TRBV2 to TRBJ2-7, with a tentative D call TRBD1 (6 bases). Deletions cut 5 bases from V and 7 bases from J, with 15 bases between. This CDR3 comprises 13 residues. Germline V lookup: CDR1 SNHLY, CDR2 FYNNEI. In DNA, the CDR3 is TGTGCCAGCAGTCCTCGTCATAGGGGGGAGCAGTACGTC. It is translated as CASSPRHRGEQYV.

J is TRBJ2-1 and V is TRBV5-1, with D tentatively TRBD2 (6 bases). The germline gives CDR1 SGHRS, CDR2 YFSETQ. This CDR3 is built from 15 residues. V shed 0 bases and J shed 4 bases, with 11 bases lying between them. The CDR3 reads CASSLAGDVYNEQFF. For the CDR3, the DNA is TGCGCCAGCAGCTTGGCGGGAGACGTTTACAATGAGCAGTTCTTC.

This rearrangement joins TRBV9 to TRBJ2-2; TRBD2 matches at 7 bases. This CDR3 comprises 21 residues. Germline loops: CDR1 SGDLS, CDR2 YYNGEE. V shed 0 bases, J shed 0 bases, and the junction held 17 bases outside the gene matches. The CDR3 loop is CASSVEVSRASGASNTGELFF. The CDR3 region has the DNA TGTGCCAGCAGCGTAGAAGTAAGTAGAGCTAGCGGAGCTTCGAACACCGGGGAGCTGTTTTTT.

The chain joins TRBV4-3 to TRBJ1-3; the D is unclear. Germline V CDR1 and CDR2: LGHNA, YSLEER. The CDR3 runs to 14 residues. Trimming took off 2 bases at V and 0 bases at J, with 5 bases between the two ends. This CDR3 is CASSQTTSGNTIYF. The CDR3 nucleotides read TGCGCCAGCAGCCAAACTACCTCTGGAAACACCATATATTTT.

The chain has TRBV5-1 and TRBJ2-6; 12 bases are a match to TRBD1. This CDR3 contains 19 residues. CDR1 is SGHRS and CDR2 is YFSETQ in the germline V gene. J gave up 0 bases and V 3 bases, and 7 bases lay outside the gene matches. The CDR3 protein is CASSWGQGARSSGANVLTF. In DNA, the CDR3 is TGCGCCAGCAGCTGGGGACAGGGGGCGAGAAGCTCTGGGGCCAACGTCCTGACTTTC.

The chain is built from TRBV5-5 and TRBJ1-6; D is perhaps TRBD1 (5 bases). The CDR3 extends over 15 amino acids. The germline V and J ends were trimmed by 5 bases and 4 bases, with 13 bases remaining between them. Germline V gene sequence: CDR1 SGHKS, CDR2 YYEKEE (reference sequence). CDR3: CASREGTPYNSPLHF. Written as DNA, the CDR3 is TGTGCCAGCAGGGAGGGGACGCCGTATAATTCACCCCTCCACTTT.

The CDR3 region has the DNA TGTGCCAGCAGATACGGAGTTTTAAACTATGGCTACACCTTC. Protein: CASRYGVLNYGYTF. The V and J genes are TRBV2 and TRBJ1-2; D not certain. This CDR3 spans 14 amino acids. V was trimmed by 6 bases and J by 2 bases, leaving 13 bases between them. The germline CDR1 and CDR2 sequences are SNHLY and FYNNEI.

The CDR3 spells CASSGDRIQETQYF. The CDR3 DNA reads as TGTGCCAGCAGTGGGGACAGGATCCAAGAGACCCAGTACTTC. The V call is TRBV2, the J call TRBJ2-5; 8 nucleotides align to TRBD1. The CDR3 extends over 14 amino acids. Germline loops: CDR1 SNHLY, CDR2 FYNNEI. V trimming: 4 bases; J trimming: 1 base; junction bases outside the gene matches: 2.